A single sample gave rise to the 9 T cell receptor beta chains below, sequenced in a study of blood T cell repertoires in COVID-19. Libraries were prepared by immunoSEQ multiplex PCR; TCRdb keeps only in-frame clonotypes and omits some of them. The sample has hundreds of thousands of clones; 85% are singletons. Sequencing was performed on PBMCs or T cells enriched from blood (not recorded which). The receptors shown here come from a woman aged 45-65 years with acute COVID-19.

J is TRBJ1-5 and V is TRBV6-5, with 9 nucleotides matching TRBD1. This CDR3 has 15 amino acids. V lost 5 bases to trimming and J lost 3 bases; unmatched junction nucleotides: 5. Germline values: CDR1 MNHEY, CDR2 SVGAGI. The CDR3 region has the DNA TGTGCCAGCAGTCAGACAGGGGGTCTCAATCAGCCCCAGCATTTT. It yields the protein CASSQTGGLNQPQHF.

This chain uses TRBV18 with TRBJ2-7; D ambiguous. The length of the CDR3 is 15 residues. V was pared by 0 bases and J by 0 bases, with 9 bases between. Germline values: CDR1 KGHSH, CDR2 LQKENI. The CDR3 loop reads CASSPPSHLSYEQYF. DNA of the CDR3: TGTGCCAGCTCACCACCGAGTCATCTCTCCTACGAGCAGTACTTC.

The V and J genes are TRBV4-3 and TRBJ1-2, with TRBD1 matching 11 bases. V was pared by 4 bases and J by 5 bases, with 3 bases of the junction left unmatched. Germline assignment: CDR1 LGHNA and CDR2 YSLEER. The CDR3 is 14 residues long. CDR3 nucleotides: TGCGCCAGCAGCCCGGGGGACAGGGGGTATGGCTACACCTTC. Amino acids: CASSPGDRGYGYTF.

The V and J genes are TRBV3-1 (or the pseudogene TRBV3-2) and TRBJ1-1; 8 nucleotides match TRBD1. Germline loops: CDR1 LGHDT, CDR2 YNNKEL (reference sequence). The CDR3 runs to 16 residues. With 4 bases clipped from V and 1 base from J, the junction kept 8 bases outside the gene matches. The CDR3 reads CASSPWTGITNTEAFF. The DNA of the CDR3 is TGTGCCAGCAGCCCCTGGACAGGGATCACGAACACTGAAGCTTTCTTT.

The gene calls are TRBV2 and TRBJ2-1; 9 bases fit TRBD1. V shed 9 bases, J shed 2 bases, and the junction held 8 bases outside the gene matches. CDR1 is SNHLY and CDR2 is FYNNEI in the germline V gene. This CDR3 spans 15 amino acids. CDR3 coding DNA: TGTGCCAGTCGGGTTACAGGGGGCGCCTACAATGAGCAGTTCTTC. Translating it yields CASRVTGGAYNEQFF.

This chain links TRBV11-2 with TRBJ1-2; perhaps TRBD1 as D (5 bases). Deletions cut 1 base from V and 8 bases from J, with 20 bases between. This CDR3 has 16 residues. Germline V gene lookup returns CDR1 SGHAT and CDR2 FQNNGV. CDR3 amino acids: CASSLGPTAGMEGYTF. The CDR3 nucleotides read TGTGCCAGCAGCTTAGGGCCAACGGCAGGGATGGAGGGCTACACCTTC. The complete variable domain, with remaining parts taken from reference TRBV11-2 and TRBJ1-2, reads EAGVAQSPRYKIIEKRQSVAFWCNPISGHATLYWYQQILGQGPKLLIQFQNNGVVDDSQLPKDRFSAERLKGVDSTLKIQPAKLEDSAVYLCASSLGPTAGMEGYTFGSGTRLTVV.

The chain employs TRBV18 and TRBJ1-5; the D gene is possibly TRBD1 (5 bases). Trimming took off 3 bases at V and 1 base at J, with 10 bases between the two ends. Germline loops: CDR1 KGHSH, CDR2 LQKENI. This CDR3 region has 15 residues. The CDR3 region is CASSPVGGSNQPQHF. CDR3 DNA: TGTGCCAGCTCACCTGTCGGGGGAAGCAATCAGCCCCAGCATTTT.

This chain connects TRBV18 to TRBJ2-6, with D perhaps matching TRBD1 (5 bases). V lost 3 bases and J lost 0, with 9 bases in between. This CDR3 has 16 residues. Germline values: CDR1 KGHSH, CDR2 LQKENI. The CDR3 sequence is CASSPVDSSGANVLTF. CDR3 sequence (DNA): TGTGCCAGCTCACCCGTCGACAGCTCTGGGGCCAACGTCCTGACTTTC.

This chain links TRBV11-2 with TRBJ1-1, with a tentative D call TRBD1 (5 bases). The CDR3 contains 16 residues. V was clipped by 2 bases and J by 7 bases, with 20 bases between them. The V gene's germline CDR1 is SGHAT and CDR2 FQNNGV. CDR3 sequence: CASSLPLNLGAREAFF. The CDR3 DNA reads as TGTGCCAGCAGCTTACCCCTTAACCTAGGGGCGCGTGAAGCTTTCTTT.